This T cell receptor beta chain was sequenced in a study of cytomegalovirus exposure and HLA in healthy donors (dated by TCRdb to 2015 to 2018). Study-wide context: According to an earlier analysis of 587 of the donors, about 180 million T cells yielded roughly 110 million unique TCR beta sequences and less than 300 Gb of sequence data. About 310 gigabases of sequencing data and approximately 85 million unique TCR sequences were included in an early release covering about 620 HLA-typed donors. Of the roughly 390 genotyped donors, over 80% were placed in the genetic ancestry cluster associated with self-reported Caucasian donors. The study was designed to test whether signatures of past pathogen exposure could be identified by cataloging public T cell receptors. The T cell repertoires of some 670 subjects were profiled by immunosequencing and related to cytomegalovirus serostatus. A separate validation cohort of over 95 different subjects was used in addition to the approximately 610-subject first cohort. High-throughput TCR immunosequencing, statistical association of individual TCRs with disease status, and machine learning were combined to predict cytomegalovirus infection status. A later analysis re-examined previously published TCR beta repertoires from around 670 donors and added high-resolution HLA genotyping to investigate patterns of TCR occurrence. In the later analysis, no new phenotypic data were used to find candidate immune exposures; instead, reliance was placed on TCR beta sequences and their occurrence across donors. An earlier analysis of 587 of the donors applied high-throughput TCR beta sequencing to assess whether each TCR beta V gene segment acted as functional or pseudogenic. Alongside the repertoire data, information on donor age, sex, ethnicity and CMV serostatus was compiled. Genome-wide SNP genotypes for about three fifths of the roughly 670 donors were used in a later genetic analysis, which treated that subset as a discovery cohort. Every repertoire in the discovery cohort had been generated on one and the same sequencing platform. HLA typing covered class I and class II loci at four-digit resolution. The number of donors typed differed by locus, with roughly 620-630 for A, B, C, DRB1 and DQB1, around 500 for DQA1, 600 to 610 for DPA1, and some 450 for DPB1. Because of strong linkage in the cohort, 4 to 6 DR-DQ haplotypes were treated as single units for association and clustering. On average, around 230,000 unique TCR beta nucleotide sequences were sequenced per donor among some 430 genotyped donors of the cohort, with roughly a sixth of those sequences being non-productive.

The CDR3 measures 15 amino acids from cysteine to phenylalanine. The entry retains the CDR3 DNA only, 45 bases that are in frame from base 1. CDR1 and CDR2, looked up from the germline V gene (reference sequence), are SEHNR and FQNEAQ. The germline ends are 8 bases apart after V is trimmed by 2 bases and J by 0 bases. As for this clone: This clone's antigen is unknown. The input lacks base qualities; no much larger clone sits a single base away.

Library preparation employed the immunoSEQ multiplex PCR assay. A mixture of 60 forward primers for TCR Vbeta segments and 13 reverse primers for TCR Jbeta segments was used in the multiplex PCR. The CDR3 region of rearranged TCR beta genes was amplified from genomic DNA by a multiplex PCR assay. On the Illumina HiSeq System, the amplified TCR beta libraries were sequenced as 87-base-pair reads. As for how the authors treated the data: A later analysis counted tens of millions of unique TCR beta chains across the 600 to 850 repertoires, and roughly 9.9 million of these chains were shared by at least two donors. To remove PCR and sequencing errors, raw reads were error-corrected and collapsed into unique sequences using a nearest-neighbor algorithm that merged closely related sequences. To assign V, D and J gene segments, CDR3 sequences were aligned to IMGT reference sequences. For a sequence to be retained, a match of at least six nucleotides to both a V gene segment and a J gene segment was required. Rearrangements were called productive when the CDR3 lacked stop codons and stayed in frame with V and J; all others were non-productive. Following IMGT convention, CDR3 was defined as the stretch from the second conserved V-encoded cysteine up to the conserved J-encoded phenylalanine. The earlier analysis of some 600 of the donors excluded sequences that lacked an unambiguous match to a single V gene segment. An earlier analysis of several hundred of the donors called V segments functional above 56.7% productive rearrangements and segregating when the between-donor standard deviation exceeded 5%. A statistical classification framework was built for diagnosing cytomegalovirus status from the catalog of TCR beta chain sequences. V and J gene assignment, in a later analysis, came from comparing TCR nucleotide sequences with IMGT/GENE-DB human TR gene sequences. Using the TCRdist pipeline, a later analysis assigned CDR3 sequences along with most-parsimonious VDJ recombination scenarios. In a later analysis, each TCR beta chain was defined by its CDR3 amino acid sequence together with its V-gene family, and reads lacking a unique V-gene family were excluded. To address suspected cross-contamination and a sequencing artifact, a later analysis removed over 500 highly shared, low-generation-probability nucleotide sequences. In a later analysis, a clonal expansion index was calculated for each public chain from normalized within-repertoire ranks of inferred template counts. In a later analysis, generation probabilities were computed with a VDJ recombination model fitted to out-of-frame rearrangements, and the resulting probabilities were checked against IGoR. Hypergeometric tests were used in a later analysis to score TCR-TCR, TCR-HLA and TCR-CMV co-occurrence, with a repertoire-size bias correction applied to the TCR pairs. A later analysis estimated false discovery rates by permuting HLA or CMV assignments 20 times. In a later analysis, co-occurring TCRs were grouped with DBSCAN, and TCRdist sequence similarity was added when clustering was performed within HLA-allele-positive subsets. Repertoires with fewer than 30,000 or more than 120,000 public chains, plus five repertoires with anomalous nucleotide sharing, were excluded from co-occurrence clustering. Not all clones reach the TCRdb copy of this immuneACCESS table, which keeps in-frame sequences only. Checked studies attribute under half of the gap to unresolved V genes and leave the rest unexplained. The V and J calls and the clone size are those of that table, but D and trimming were determined from the DNA. This sample has under 110,000 clones in its table, and roughly four fifths of those were observed once. The ten largest make up 1.5% to 2% of the sample.

The cohort consisted of 666 healthy bone marrow donors. All cohort members were sampled while nominally healthy, although unrecorded immune exposures were likely present. The donor was CMV seronegative and belonged to the group of over 350 seronegative cohort members. Each donor provided a peripheral blood sample, and peripheral blood mononuclear cells were used for TCR beta sequencing. Genomic DNA extraction from the blood cell samples was performed with the Qiagen DNeasy Blood Extraction Kit. What the authors observed across the whole study: Most TCR sequences were observed very rarely across donors, whereas some public TCRs were present in many individuals. Correlated functional status among segregating V segments might be attributable to linkage disequilibrium, but an unknown experimental factor could not be ruled out. The sequencing pipeline was judged likely to have produced a cluster of highly shared sequence variants as a technical artifact. A later analysis found that most CMV-associated TCR beta chains appeared HLA-restricted, with HLA associations seemingly driven largely by CMV exposure. The only immune exposure information available for the cohort was CMV serostatus. Roughly uniform sequencing depth across donors was assumed in presence/absence analyses, although this assumption may not hold. The authors suggested that the approach could potentially be extended to other disease states and immunological phenotypes. A total of fewer than 200 TCR beta chains were listed by the study as associated with cytomegalovirus. Because counts were too low, roughly 16 rarely observed V segments, including chromosome 9 orphons, were left out of the earlier analysis of some 600 of the donors. Because HLA typing was missing for some donors at each locus, association tests included only the typed subset. An earlier analysis of roughly 570 of the donors showed that most TCR beta V segments appeared in productive rearrangements either about 87% or about 30% of the time, which broadly matched IMGT annotations. Only TCR beta chains were sequenced in this cohort, and the absence of alpha or paired-chain data limited detectable features. Three of the identified cytomegalovirus-associated TCR beta chains were confirmed in vitro to be specific for cytomegalovirus antigens. A further reported finding was that TCR beta sequences accurately predicted the HLA-A and HLA-B alleles for most subjects in the first cohort. At a false discovery rate of 0.05, a later analysis linked approximately 18,000 TCR beta sequences to specific HLA alleles. In a later analysis, HLA-associated TCR beta chains showed more clonal expansion and lower generation probabilities than non-associated chains that were equally common. A later genetic analysis associated a missense DCLRE1C variant with V-gene and J-gene trimming of TCR beta chains, and an independent cohort replicated the association. In a later analysis, TCR association rates were found to vary across HLA loci, with the most associated TCRs seen for DRB1 alleles and the fewest for HLA-C alleles. Strong co-occurrence of HLA alleles, especially DR and DQ, made assigning TCR associations to individual alleles difficult. In both the original and validation cohorts, the classifier was reported to diagnose cytomegalovirus status with high specificity and sensitivity. A later analysis reported that several top co-occurrence clusters appeared linked to parvovirus B19, influenza, CMV and Epstein-Barr virus. The 87-base-pair reads could not distinguish some IMGT-functional V segments, including TRBV6-2 and TRBV6-3, so those segments were excluded. According to a later genetic analysis, donors in an Asian-associated ancestry cluster had fewer N-insertions in productive TCRs than the approximately 700-donor mean.

The receptor was isolated from a man aged 50 or older in good health and CMV-seronegative. The chain uses TRBV7-9 and TRBJ2-1; TRBD2 is possibly the D segment (5 matching bases). The sequenced material came from PBMCs. The DNA sequence is as follows: TGTGCCAGCAGCTTACGGGGAAGCTCCTACAATGAGCAGTTCTTC. Translated, this gives CASSLRGSSYNEQFF.